The present TCR beta chain was sequenced within a study of preoperative IRX-2 immunotherapy in early breast cancer. Treatment noted: preoperative locoregional IRX-2 cytokine immunotherapy. This phase Ib study tested locoregional IRX-2 cytokine immunotherapy given before surgery. This CDR3 region has 14 residues. Germline-derived CDR1 and CDR2 are MNHGY and SAAAGT. V dropped 3 bases and J dropped 2 bases, with 7 bases sitting between them. Profiled with immunoSEQ multiplex PCR; TCRdb holds only in-frame clones, not every one. Of about 19,000 clones in the sample, around four fifths were seen once. There are a few counts of this clone.

This sequence joins TRBV6-8 and TRBJ1-4; D unresolved. The sequences come from lymph node tissue, collected after IRX-2 immunotherapy. This clonotype was sampled from a human donor with breast cancer. In DNA form, the CDR3 reads TGTGCCAGCAGTTATGACGGTACTAATGAAAAACTGTTTTTT. Translated, it gives CASSYDGTNEKLFF.